This T cell receptor beta chain was identified during a study of identical twins. Template switching added a universal primer site; cDNA carried unique molecular identifiers. TCRdb reprocessed the 5' RACE reads via MiXCR and lists one record per CDR3 protein. This table has under 300,000 distinct CDR3 sequences, roughly 13% appearing once. Overall study results and limits: Models predicted less out-of-frame TCR alpha sharing in monozygotic twins than was found.

As concerns this clonotype: Its specificity is not known.

Looked up from germline, CDR1 is LGHNA and CDR2 is YSLEER. V lost 6 bases and J lost 5; bases outside the gene matches: 8. The CDR3 contains 15 residues. This same sample was also part of a study on yellow fever vaccine responses in identical twins.

The clonotype comes from a woman between 18 and 30 years old in good health. This sequence joins TRBV4-3 and TRBJ2-2, with 8 positions matching TRBD2. Sample: memory (CD45RO+) T cells sorted from blood. The CDR3 protein is CASRISAGGTGELFF. The CDR3 nucleotides are TGCGCCAGCAGAATATCGGCGGGAGGAACCGGGGAGCTGTTTTTT.